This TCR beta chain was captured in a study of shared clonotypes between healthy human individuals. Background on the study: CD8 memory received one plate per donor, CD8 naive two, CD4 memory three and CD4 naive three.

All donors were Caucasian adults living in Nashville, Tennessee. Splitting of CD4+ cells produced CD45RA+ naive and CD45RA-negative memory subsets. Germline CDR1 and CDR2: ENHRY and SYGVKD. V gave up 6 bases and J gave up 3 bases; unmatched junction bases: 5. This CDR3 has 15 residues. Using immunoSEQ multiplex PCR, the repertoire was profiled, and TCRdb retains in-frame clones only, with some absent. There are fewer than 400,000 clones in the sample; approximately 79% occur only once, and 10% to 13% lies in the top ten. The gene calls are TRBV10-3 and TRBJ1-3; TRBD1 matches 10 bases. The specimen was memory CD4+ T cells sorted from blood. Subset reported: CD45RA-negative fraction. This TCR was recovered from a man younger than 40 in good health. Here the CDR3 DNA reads TGTGCCATCAGCCCGGGACAGGGGTTTGGAAACACCATATATTTT. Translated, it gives CAISPGQGFGNTIYF.